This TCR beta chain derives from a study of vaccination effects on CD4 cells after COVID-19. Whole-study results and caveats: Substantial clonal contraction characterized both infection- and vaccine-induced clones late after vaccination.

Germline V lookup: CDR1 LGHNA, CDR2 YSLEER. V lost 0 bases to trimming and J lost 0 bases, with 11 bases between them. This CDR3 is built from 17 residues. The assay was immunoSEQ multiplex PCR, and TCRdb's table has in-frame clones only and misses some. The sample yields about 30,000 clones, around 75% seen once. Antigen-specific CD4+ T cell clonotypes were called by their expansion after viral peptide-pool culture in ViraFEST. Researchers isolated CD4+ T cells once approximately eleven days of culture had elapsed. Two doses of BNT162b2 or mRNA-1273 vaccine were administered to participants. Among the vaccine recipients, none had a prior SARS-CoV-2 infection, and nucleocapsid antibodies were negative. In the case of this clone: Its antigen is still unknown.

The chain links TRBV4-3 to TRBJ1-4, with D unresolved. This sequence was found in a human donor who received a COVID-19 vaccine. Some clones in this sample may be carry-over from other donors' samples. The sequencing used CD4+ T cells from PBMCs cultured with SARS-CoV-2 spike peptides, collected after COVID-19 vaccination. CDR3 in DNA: TGCGCCAGCAGCCAAGAGTTTCCAGCCACAACTAATGAAAAACTGTTTTTT. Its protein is CASSQEFPATTNEKLFF.